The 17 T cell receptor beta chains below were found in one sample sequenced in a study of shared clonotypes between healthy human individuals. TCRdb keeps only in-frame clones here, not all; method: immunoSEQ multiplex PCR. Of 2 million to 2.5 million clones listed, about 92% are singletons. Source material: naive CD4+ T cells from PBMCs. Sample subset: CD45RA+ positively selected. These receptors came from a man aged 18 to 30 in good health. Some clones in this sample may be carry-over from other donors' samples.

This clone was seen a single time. CDR3 DNA sequence: TGCAGCGTTGCGACAGATGCCTACGAGCAGTACTTC. It yields the protein CSVATDAYEQYF. This sequence joins TRBV29-1 and TRBJ2-7; possibly TRBD1 for D (5 bases). The CDR3 runs to 12 residues. Trimming pared 4 bases from V and 2 bases from J, leaving 9 bases between. CDR1 and CDR2 from the germline V gene are SQVTM and ANQGSEA.

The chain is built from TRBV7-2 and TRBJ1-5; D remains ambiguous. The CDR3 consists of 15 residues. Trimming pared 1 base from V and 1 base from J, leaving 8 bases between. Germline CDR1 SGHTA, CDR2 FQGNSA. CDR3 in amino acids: CASSLVTVSNQPQHF. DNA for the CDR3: TGTGCCAGCAGCTTAGTAACGGTGAGCAATCAGCCCCAGCATTTT.

The CDR3 nucleotides read TGTGCCAGCAGCTTAGGCGGGGGGGGCATCAATGAGCAGTTCTTC. Protein: CASSLGGGGINEQFF. This chain uses TRBV7-2 with TRBJ2-1; TRBD2 matches at 9 bases. The ends lost 1 base at V and 6 bases at J; junction bases unmatched: 4. CDR3 length: 15 residues. Germline values: CDR1 SGHTA, CDR2 FQGNSA.

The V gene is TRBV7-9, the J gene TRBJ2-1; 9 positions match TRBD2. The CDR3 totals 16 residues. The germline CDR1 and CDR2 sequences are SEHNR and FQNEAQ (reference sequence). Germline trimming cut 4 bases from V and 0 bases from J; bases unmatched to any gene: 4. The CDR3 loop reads CASSWDSGSSYNEQFF. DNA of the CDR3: TGTGCCAGCAGCTGGGATAGCGGGAGCTCCTACAATGAGCAGTTCTTC.

CDR3 nucleotides: TGTGCCAGTAGTATAGGAGGGCTCAAGCCCCAGCATTTT. Its translation: CASSIGGLKPQHF. The gene calls are TRBV19 and TRBJ1-5, with D unclear. V was clipped by 1 base and J by 8 bases, with 9 bases between them. The CDR3 has 13 residues. From germline, CDR1 is LNHDA and CDR2 SQIVND (reference sequence).

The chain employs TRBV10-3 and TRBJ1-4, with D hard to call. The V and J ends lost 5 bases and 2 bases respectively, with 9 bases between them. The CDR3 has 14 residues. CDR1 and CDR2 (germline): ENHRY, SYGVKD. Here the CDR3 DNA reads TGTGCCATCAGTCAGGAGGCGACTAATGAAAAACTGTTTTTT. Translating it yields CAISQEATNEKLFF.

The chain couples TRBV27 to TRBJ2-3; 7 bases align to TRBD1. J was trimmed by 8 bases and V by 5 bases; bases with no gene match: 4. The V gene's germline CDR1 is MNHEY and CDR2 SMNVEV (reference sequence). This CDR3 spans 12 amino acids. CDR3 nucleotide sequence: TGTGCCAGCAGTCCGAACAGGGGTACGCAGTATTTT. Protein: CASSPNRGTQYF.

The CDR3 DNA is TGTGCCACCAGCACCGTCGGACAGGGGACTAACTATGGCTACACCTTC. This encodes CATSTVGQGTNYGYTF. The chain joins TRBV15 to TRBJ1-2, with 9 bases fitting TRBD1. V lost 4 bases and J lost 0; bases outside the gene matches: 6. The CDR3 covers 16 residues. Germline V CDR1 and CDR2: LNHNV, YYDKDF (reference sequence).

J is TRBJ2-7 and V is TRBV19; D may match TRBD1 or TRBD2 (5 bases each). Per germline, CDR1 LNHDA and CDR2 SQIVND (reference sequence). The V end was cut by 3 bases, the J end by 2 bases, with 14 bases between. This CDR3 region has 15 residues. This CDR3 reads CASSMRETAAYEQYF. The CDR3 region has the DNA TGTGCCAGTAGTATGAGGGAGACAGCGGCCTACGAGCAGTACTTC.

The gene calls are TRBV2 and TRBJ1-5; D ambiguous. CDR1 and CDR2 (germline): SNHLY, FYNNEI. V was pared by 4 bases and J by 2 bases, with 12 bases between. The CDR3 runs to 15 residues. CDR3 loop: CASSGGSDGNQPQHF. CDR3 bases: TGTGCCAGCAGTGGCGGGAGTGATGGCAATCAGCCCCAGCATTTT. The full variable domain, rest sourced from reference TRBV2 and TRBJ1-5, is EPEVTQTPSHQVTQMGQEVILRCVPISNHLYFYWYRQILGQKVEFLVSFYNNEISEKSEIFDDQFSVERPDGSNFTLKIRSTKLEDSAMYFCASSGGSDGNQPQHFGDGTRLSIL.

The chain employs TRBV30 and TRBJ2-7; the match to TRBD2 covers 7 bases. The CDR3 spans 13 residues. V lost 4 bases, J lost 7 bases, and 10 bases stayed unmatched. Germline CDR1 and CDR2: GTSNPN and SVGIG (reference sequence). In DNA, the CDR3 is TGTGCCTGGACTTCTTATGGCGGGAGAGAGCAGTACTTC. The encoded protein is CAWTSYGGREQYF.

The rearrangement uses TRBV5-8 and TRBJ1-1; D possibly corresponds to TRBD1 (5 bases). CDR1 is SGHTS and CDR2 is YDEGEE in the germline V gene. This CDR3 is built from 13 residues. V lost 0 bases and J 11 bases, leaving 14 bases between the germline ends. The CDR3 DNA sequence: TGTGCCAGCAGCTTGGACCCAGGGATAACTGCTTTCTTT. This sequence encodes CASSLDPGITAFF.

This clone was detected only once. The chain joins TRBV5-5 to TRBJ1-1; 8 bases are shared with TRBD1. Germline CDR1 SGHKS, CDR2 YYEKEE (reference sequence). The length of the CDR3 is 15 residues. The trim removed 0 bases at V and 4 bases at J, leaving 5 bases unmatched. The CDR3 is CASSLEAGGFTEAFF. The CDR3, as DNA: TGTGCCAGCAGCTTGGAGGCAGGGGGCTTCACTGAAGCTTTCTTT.

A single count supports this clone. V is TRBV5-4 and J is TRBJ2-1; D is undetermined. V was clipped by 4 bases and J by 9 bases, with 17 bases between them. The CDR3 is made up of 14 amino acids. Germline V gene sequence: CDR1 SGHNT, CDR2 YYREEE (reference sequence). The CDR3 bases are TGTGCCAGCAGCCCGACAACTTCTTTTGCTGAGCAGTTCTTC. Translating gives CASSPTTSFAEQFF. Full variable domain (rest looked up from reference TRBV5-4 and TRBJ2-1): ETGVTQSPTHLIKTRGQQVTLRCSSQSGHNTVSWYQQALGQGPQFIFQYYREEENGRGNFPPRFSGLQFPNYSSELNVNALELDDSALYLCASSPTTSFAEQFFGPGTRLTVL.

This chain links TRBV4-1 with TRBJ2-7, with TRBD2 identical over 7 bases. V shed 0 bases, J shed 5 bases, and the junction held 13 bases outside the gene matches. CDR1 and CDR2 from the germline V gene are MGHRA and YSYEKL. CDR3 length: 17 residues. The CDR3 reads CASSQDLSAGEMNEQYF. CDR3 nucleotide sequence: TGCGCCAGCAGCCAAGATCTTTCGGCGGGAGAGATGAACGAGCAGTACTTC.

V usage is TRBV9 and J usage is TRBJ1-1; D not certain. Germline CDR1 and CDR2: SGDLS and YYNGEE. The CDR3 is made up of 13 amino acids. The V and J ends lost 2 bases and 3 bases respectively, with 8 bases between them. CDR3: CASSVAQDTEAFF. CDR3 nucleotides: TGTGCCAGCAGCGTCGCGCAGGACACTGAAGCTTTCTTT.

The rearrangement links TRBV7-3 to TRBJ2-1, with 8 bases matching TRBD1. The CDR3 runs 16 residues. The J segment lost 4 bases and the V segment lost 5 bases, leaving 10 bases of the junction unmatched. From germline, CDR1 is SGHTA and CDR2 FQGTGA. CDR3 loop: CASSRSRDRPYNEQFF. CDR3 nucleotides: TGTGCCAGCAGCCGGAGCCGGGACAGGCCATACAATGAGCAGTTCTTC.